This is a list of T cell receptor beta chains from one sample in a study of blood T cells in healthy people across ages. Using its own MiXCR run on the 5' RACE reads, TCRdb lists one record per CDR3 protein. Here the sample spans 900,000 to 950,000 distinct CDR3 sequences, approximately 32% being singletons. The same sample was also used in a study of T cells of mothers and their children.

The specimen was blood. The receptors stem from a woman between 35 and 50 years old in good health. CDR3s include the opening cysteine and the closing phenylalanine or tryptophan. A D gene is named only where the DNA matches it firmly. Some rows have no size entry. The others give once, few or many, or a class for an expanded clone.

TRBJ2-3,TRBD2,TRBV20-1,few,TGCAGTGCCCGCACAACTAGCGGGGTTTCAGATACGCAGTATTTT,CSARTTSGVSDTQYF
TRBJ1-1,TRBD1,TRBV19,-,TGTGTCACCGCGGACAGGGCAATCACTGAAGCTTTCTTT,CVTADRAITEAFF
TRBJ1-5,-,TRBV20-1,few,TGCAGTGCTAGAGATGGGGGGCGATTAGGCAATCAGCCCCAGCATTTT,CSARDGGRLGNQPQHF
TRBJ1-2,-,TRBV28,-,TGTGCCAGCAGTGACTCTTGGGGGTATGGGTATGGCTACACCTTC,CASSDSWGYGYGYTF
TRBJ1-1,TRBD1,TRBV6-6,many,TGTGCCAGCTCAGACAGGGAGAACACTGAAGCTTTCTTT,CASSDRENTEAFF
TRBJ2-7,TRBD2,TRBV6-5,many,TGTGCCAGCAGTTCAGAGGCCGGGACTAGCGGCTCCTACGAGCAGTACTTC,CASSSEAGTSGSYEQYF
TRBJ1-1,-,TRBV28,-,TGTGCCAGCAGTCCACCCCGCCAGGGGAACACTGAAGCTTTCTTT,CASSPPRQGNTEAFF
TRBJ2-1,-,TRBV6-1,-,TGTGCCAGCAGGGAAGGGAGTGCTCAAGAGACCCAGTTCTTC,CASREGSAQETQFF
TRBJ1-5,-,TRBV12-3/TRBV12-4,-,TGTGCCAGCAGTTTCGGGCAGGCCCAGCATTTT,CASSFGQAQHF
TRBJ2-1,TRBD1,TRBV7-2,many,TGTGCCAGCAGCCAAGCTACAGGGGCTGAGCAGTTCTTC,CASSQATGAEQFF
TRBJ2-1,-,TRBV6-2/TRBV6-3,many,TGTGCCAGCAGCCAAACGGCCAATGAGCAGTTCTTC,CASSQTANEQFF